The present T cell receptor beta chain was sequenced within a study of identical twins. TCRdb ran MiXCR on the 5' RACE reads and lists one entry per CDR3 protein. The sample holds 500,000 to 650,000 distinct CDR3 sequences, around 20% seen once. As for this clonotype: Its antigen is as yet unknown.

Findings of the study overall: In zero-insertion analyses, partial confounding could arise from invariant MAIT and iNKT cells.

CDR1 SEHNR and CDR2 FQNEAQ come from the germline V gene (reference sequence). Trimming cost V 4 bases and J 4 bases; bases outside gene matches: 11. This CDR3 is built from 16 residues. A further study also used this sample, focusing on yellow fever vaccine responses in identical twins. That study reports: Vaccine-induced T cell responses in twins were reportedly observed to appear partly convergent, partly personalized.

The sequencing input was CD4+ T cells sorted from blood. The chain joins TRBV7-9 to TRBJ1-2; 8 bases agree with TRBD1. This TCR was recovered from a woman in her late teens or twenties in good health. CDR3 in amino acids: CASSSKDRVIGYGYTF. In DNA, the CDR3 is TGTGCCAGCAGCTCGAAGGACAGGGTAATTGGCTATGGCTACACCTTC.